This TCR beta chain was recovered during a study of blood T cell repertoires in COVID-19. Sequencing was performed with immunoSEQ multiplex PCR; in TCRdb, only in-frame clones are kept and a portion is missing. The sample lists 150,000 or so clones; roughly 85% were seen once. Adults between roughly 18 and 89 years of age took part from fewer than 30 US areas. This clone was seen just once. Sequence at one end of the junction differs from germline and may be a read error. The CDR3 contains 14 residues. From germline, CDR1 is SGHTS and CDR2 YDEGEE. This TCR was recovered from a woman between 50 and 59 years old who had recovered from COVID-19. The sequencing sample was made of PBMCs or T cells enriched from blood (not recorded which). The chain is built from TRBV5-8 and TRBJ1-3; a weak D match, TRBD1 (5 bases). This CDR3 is CASTIGGTGNTIYF. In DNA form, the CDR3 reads TGTGCCAGCACCATTGGCGGGACTGGGAACACCATATATTTT.